This is a list of T cell receptor beta chains from one sample in a study of blood T cell repertoires in COVID-19. Clones were read by immunoSEQ multiplex PCR, and TCRdb kept only the in-frame ones, dropping some. The sample yields about 180,000 clones, 65% to 85% seen once. Source material: peripheral blood. The receptors derive from a woman between 35 and 50 years old with COVID-19, enrolled during active disease. Each CDR3 is given with its conserved first and last residue. A D gene is named only where the DNA matches it firmly. Size is omitted from some rows. Given values are once, few, many or a class for expanded clones.

j_call,v_call,clone_size,d_call,cdr3_aa,cdr3_nt
TRBJ2-3,TRBV5-1,.,.,CASSLDARGTDTQYF,TGCGCCAGCAGCTTGGATGCACGGGGCACAGATACGCAGTATTTT
TRBJ1-1,TRBV10-3,.,TRBD1,CAISAGTGSFEGTEAFF,TGTGCCATCAGCGCCGGGACAGGGTCTTTTGAGGGCACTGAAGCTTTCTTT
TRBJ1-2,TRBV9,.,.,CASSSPFSYYGYTF,TGTGCCAGCAGCTCGCCCTTTAGTTACTATGGCTACACCTTC
TRBJ2-7,TRBV4-2,.,TRBD1,CASSPPGTGSSYEQYF,TGTGCCAGCAGCCCCCCCGGGACAGGGAGCTCCTACGAGCAGTACTTC
TRBJ2-7,TRBV19,.,TRBD1,CASSPVIRPGQSSYEQYF,TGTGCCAGTAGCCCAGTAATAAGGCCGGGACAGAGCTCCTACGAGCAGTACTTC
TRBJ2-7,TRBV6-1,.,.,CASSERDILYEQYF,TGTGCCAGCAGTGAGAGGGACATTCTCTACGAGCAGTACTTC
TRBJ2-7,TRBV5-1,.,.,CASRPPQGRSYEQYF,TGCGCCAGCAGGCCGCCACAGGGTAGGTCCTACGAGCAGTACTTC
TRBJ2-7,TRBV7-9,.,TRBD1,CASSPGQGRTYEQYF,TGTGCCAGCAGCCCCGGACAGGGCCGGACCTACGAGCAGTACTTC
TRBJ1-1,TRBV19,.,TRBD1,CASYEQGGEAFF,TGTGCCTCGTACGAACAGGGGGGCGAAGCTTTCTTT
TRBJ2-5,TRBV7-9,few,.,CASRQGNQETQYF,TGTGCCAGCAGACAGGGCAACCAAGAGACCCAGTACTTC
TRBJ1-1,TRBV6-5,.,TRBD1,CASRDSPEAFF,TGTGCCAGTAGGGACAGCCCTGAAGCTTTCTTT
TRBJ2-1,TRBV7-2,.,TRBD2,CASSLSSGGYNEQFF,TGTGCCAGCAGCTTGTCTAGCGGGGGCTACAATGAGCAGTTCTTC
TRBJ2-1,TRBV4-2,.,TRBD2,CASSQGLAGPPHEQFF,TGTGCCAGCAGCCAAGGATTAGCGGGACCCCCACACGAGCAGTTCTTC
TRBJ1-5,TRBV18,once,.,CASSPKGDQPQHF,TGTGCCAGCTCACCGAAGGGGGATCAGCCCCAGCATTTT
TRBJ1-1,TRBV11-3,.,TRBD1,CASSPGQGGVNTEAFF,TGTGCCAGCAGCCCCGGACAGGGAGGGGTGAACACTGAAGCTTTCTTT
TRBJ1-2,TRBV5-4,.,.,CASSLVDSLNYGYTF,TGTGCCAGCAGCTTGGTTGACAGCCTTAACTATGGCTACACCTTC
TRBJ1-3,TRBV18,.,.,CASSPMNTIYF,TGTGCCAGCTCACCTATGAACACCATATATTTT
TRBJ2-3,TRBV7-9,.,.,CATLGGLASDTQYF,TGTGCCACCCTTGGAGGCCTAGCGTCCGATACGCAGTATTTT
TRBJ1-5,TRBV7-3,.,.,CASSFIGGNRGNQPQHF,TGTGCCAGCAGCTTTATAGGAGGGAATAGGGGCAATCAGCCCCAGCATTTT
TRBJ1-2,TRBV29-1,.,.,CSVEDRPGRYTF,TGCAGCGTTGAAGATCGGCCAGGGAGGTACACCTTC
TRBJ1-4,TRBV28,once,.,CASSLSGDSEKLFF,TGTGCCAGCAGTTTAAGTGGTGACAGCGAAAAACTGTTTTTT
TRBJ2-7,TRBV11-2,.,.,CASSLSQGLYIYEQYF,TGTGCCAGCAGCTTATCTCAGGGATTATATATCTACGAGCAGTACTTC
TRBJ2-2,TRBV5-1,.,TRBD2,CASRDPKTSGGAATGELFF,TGCGCCAGCAGAGACCCGAAGACAAGCGGGGGGGCCGCCACCGGGGAGCTGTTTTTT
TRBJ2-1,TRBV12-5,few,TRBD2,CASGLGTSGRNEQFF,TGTGCTAGTGGTCTCGGGACTAGCGGGAGGAATGAGCAGTTCTTC
TRBJ2-7,TRBV5-4,.,TRBD1,CASSLKSTGVGSYEQYF,TGTGCCAGCAGCTTGAAATCGACAGGGGTGGGCTCCTACGAGCAGTACTTC
TRBJ2-1,TRBV5-5,.,.,CASSFSAGEQFF,TGTGCCAGCAGCTTTAGTGCGGGTGAGCAGTTCTTC
TRBJ2-1,TRBV10-1,.,.,CASSGRGWDNEQFF,TGCGCCAGCAGTGGACGAGGTTGGGACAATGAGCAGTTCTTC
TRBJ2-2,TRBV29-1,.,.,CSVMRNTGELFF,TGCAGCGTCATGAGAAACACCGGGGAGCTGTTTTTT
TRBJ2-1,TRBV4-2,.,.,CASSQGGYNNEQFF,TGTGCCAGCAGCCAAGGCGGCTACAACAATGAGCAGTTCTTC
TRBJ1-2,TRBV28,.,.,CASSLGRRYGYTF,TGTGCCAGCAGTTTAGGGAGAAGGTATGGCTACACCTTC
TRBJ1-3,TRBV28,many,.,CASRGSSGNTIYF,TGTGCCAGTAGGGGTAGCTCTGGAAACACCATATATTTT
TRBJ1-1,TRBV3-1/TRBV3-2,.,.,CASSQALLRSNTEAFF,TGTGCCAGCAGCCAAGCCCTCCTGCGCTCGAACACTGAAGCTTTCTTT
TRBJ2-4,TRBV11-1,few,TRBD1,CASSLWTGENIQYF,TGTGCCAGCAGCTTATGGACAGGAGAAAACATTCAGTACTTC
TRBJ1-2,TRBV5-5,.,.,CASSLGAAYYGYTF,TGTGCCAGCAGCTTAGGAGCGGCGTACTATGGCTACACCTTC
TRBJ1-1,TRBV11-3,.,TRBD1,CASSPNRQGRTEAFF,TGTGCCAGCAGCCCTAACAGACAGGGGAGGACTGAAGCTTTCTTT
TRBJ1-3,TRBV14,.,.,CASSLGNTIYF,TGTGCCAGCAGCCTAGGAAACACCATATATTTT
TRBJ2-5,TRBV21-1,few,.,CASSGSGTPQETQYF,TGTGCCAGCAGCGGATCCGGGACACCCCAAGAGACCCAGTACTTC
TRBJ1-1,TRBV9,few,.,CASSVGGTRGTEAFF,TGTGCCAGCAGCGTAGGAGGTACCCGTGGCACTGAAGCTTTCTTT
TRBJ2-1,TRBV19,.,.,CASSIGGLYNEQFF,TGTGCCAGTAGTATTGGAGGGCTTTACAATGAGCAGTTCTTC
TRBJ2-1,TRBV4-1,.,TRBD2,CASSRLASYNEQFF,TGCGCCAGCAGTCGACTAGCGTCCTACAATGAGCAGTTCTTC
TRBJ2-2,TRBV7-6,once,.,CASSGTTLNTGELFF,TGTGCCAGCAGCGGTACTACTCTGAACACCGGGGAGCTGTTTTTT
TRBJ2-5,TRBV19,.,.,CASSIDLRGRETQYF,TGTGCCAGTAGTATAGATCTCAGGGGAAGGGAGACCCAGTACTTC
TRBJ1-1,TRBV15,.,.,CATSRDRQGEAFF,TGTGCCACCAGCAGAGATCGGCAGGGGGAAGCTTTCTTT
TRBJ2-7,TRBV5-1,.,TRBD1,CASNPDRGPSYEQYF,TGCGCCAGCAACCCTGACAGGGGGCCTTCCTACGAGCAGTACTTC
TRBJ1-2,TRBV19,.,TRBD1,CASSTSGQGPEDYGYTF,TGTGCCAGTAGTACTTCGGGACAGGGCCCTGAGGACTATGGCTACACCTTC
TRBJ1-5,TRBV19,.,TRBD1,CASSIDRGGYSNQPQHF,TGTGCCAGTAGTATCGACAGGGGGGGCTATAGCAATCAGCCCCAGCATTTT
TRBJ1-3,TRBV5-6,many,.,CASSFSSSGNTIYF,TGTGCCAGCAGCTTTTCCTCCTCGGGAAACACCATATATTTT
TRBJ1-2,TRBV5-1,.,TRBD1,CASSPGSDRGNYGYTF,TGCGCCAGCAGCCCAGGGTCTGACAGGGGCAACTATGGCTACACCTTC
TRBJ1-4,TRBV19,.,.,CASSMGGPNEKLFF,TGTGCCAGTAGTATGGGGGGGCCTAATGAAAAACTGTTTTTT
TRBJ2-7,TRBV19,.,TRBD2,CASSIGEGGYEQYF,TGTGCCAGTAGTATCGGGGAGGGCGGGTACGAGCAGTACTTC
TRBJ1-4,TRBV6-4,many,.,CAAIRGTNEKLFF,TGTGCCGCGATTCGAGGGACTAATGAAAAACTGTTTTTT
TRBJ1-1,TRBV5-4,.,TRBD1,CASSWGTGEVTEAFF,TGTGCCAGCAGCTGGGGGACAGGGGAGGTCACTGAAGCTTTCTTT
TRBJ1-4,TRBV11-2,.,TRBD1,CASSFRDRSGKLFF,TGTGCCAGCAGCTTCCGGGACAGAAGTGGAAAACTGTTTTTT
TRBJ1-2,TRBV7-9,.,.,CASSLQRYGYTF,TGTGCCAGCAGCTTACAGCGCTATGGCTACACCTTC
TRBJ2-7,TRBV4-2,many,TRBD1,CASSQDLDRVVDEQYF,TGTGCCAGCAGCCAAGACCTTGACAGGGTTGTGGACGAGCAGTACTTC
TRBJ2-1,TRBV9,.,TRBD2,CASSVGTSGSREQFF,TGTGCCAGCAGCGTAGGGACTAGCGGGTCACGGGAGCAGTTCTTC
TRBJ1-1,TRBV5-1,.,.,CASATRGGRNTEAFF,TGCGCCAGTGCTACTAGGGGGGGCCGGAACACTGAAGCTTTCTTT
TRBJ2-2,TRBV6-5,.,TRBD1,CASRLTGVGELFF,TGTGCCAGCAGACTGACAGGGGTCGGGGAGCTGTTTTTT
TRBJ2-7,TRBV2,.,TRBD2,CASFPPGLLSDEQYF,TGTGCCAGTTTTCCTCCGGGACTACTCTCCGACGAGCAGTACTTC